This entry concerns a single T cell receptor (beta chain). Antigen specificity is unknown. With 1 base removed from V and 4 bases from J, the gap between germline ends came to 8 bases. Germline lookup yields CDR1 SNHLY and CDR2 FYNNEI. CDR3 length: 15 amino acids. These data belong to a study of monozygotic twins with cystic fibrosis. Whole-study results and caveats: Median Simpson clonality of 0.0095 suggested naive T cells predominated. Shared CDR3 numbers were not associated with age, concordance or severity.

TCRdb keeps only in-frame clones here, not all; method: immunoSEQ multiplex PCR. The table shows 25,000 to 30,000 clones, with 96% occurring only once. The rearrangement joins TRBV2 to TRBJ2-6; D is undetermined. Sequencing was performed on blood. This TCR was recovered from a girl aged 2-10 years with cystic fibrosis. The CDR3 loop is CASSEGGTGANVLTF. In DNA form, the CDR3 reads TGTGCCAGCAGTGAAGGGGGAACCGGGGCCAACGTCCTGACTTTC.